This entry concerns a single TCR beta chain. The specificity of this receptor is unknown. Qualities for individual bases were not recorded, and no much larger clone is one base off. The CDR1 and CDR2 encoded by the germline V gene are SGHDT and YYEEEE. From the cysteine up to the phenylalanine, the CDR3 has a length of 14 residues. Here the CDR3 DNA is all that survives: 42 bases in frame from base 1. Germline trimming: 2 bases from V, 7 bases from J; junction bases outside gene matches: 7. The sample is drawn from a study of Ad26.COV2.S vaccination and SARS-CoV-2 variants (dated by TCRdb to about 2021). Broadly, across the study: Vaccine-arm donors came from COV1001, a multicentre, randomized, double-blind, placebo-controlled phase I-IIa trial of Ad26.COV2.S in healthy adults. TCRbeta repertoire sequencing served as the tool for gauging how specific and how broad the SARS-CoV-2-reactive T cell receptors were following Ad26.COV2.S vaccination. Participants in the trial were split at random into five groups of five each, receiving low-dose or high-dose Ad26.COV2.S once or twice, or else placebo on both occasions. Investigators remained blinded to trial group allocation during experiments and outcome assessment. Ad26.COV2.S was administered intramuscularly at 5 x 10^10 or 1 x 10^11 viral particles, either as a single shot or as two shots given 56 days apart. The TCR-sequenced set comprised approximately 32 samples: some 19 Ad26.COV2.S vaccine recipients, 5 placebo recipients and 8 SARS-CoV-2 convalescent individuals.

Findings and caveats that apply to the study as a whole: The authors noted that total T cell responses may have been underestimated by the TCR breadth and depth analyses. After vaccination, substantial breadth of spike-specific CD8+ and CD4+ T cell responses was reported. The study was not powered to compare responses between vaccine doses or regimens. Non-spike TCR breadth was comparable between vaccine and placebo recipients, consistent with the vaccine containing only spike. Higher spike-specific TCR breadth was observed in Ad26.COV2.S recipients than in placebo recipients (P = 0.0014).

What the treatment or condition label conveys for this sample: some 19 received Ad26.COV2.S at low or high dose, single or two shots; roughly five received placebo; per-sample allocation not given. For vaccine and placebo recipients, repertoires were sequenced using samples collected on day 63 after the first injection. Between 29 July and 7 August 2020, Cohort 1b enrolled 20 to 30 adults aged 18-55 years at one site in Boston, USA. Ad26.COV2.S was a replication-incompetent adenovirus type 26 vector that expressed a prefusion-stabilized SARS-CoV-2 spike protein derived from the original Wuhan strain. The immunoSEQ Assay was used to sequence TCRbeta CDR3 regions. After extraction, genomic DNA underwent amplification by bias-controlled multiplex PCR, followed by high-throughput sequencing. The source study handled its data this way. To quantify the absolute abundance of every unique TCRbeta CDR3 region, sequences were collapsed and filtered. T cell fraction was estimated by normalizing TCRbeta template counts to usable DNA, with usable DNA measured through amplification of reference genes found in all nucleated cells. Repertoire TCRs were annotated as SARS-CoV-2-specific by exact matching of V gene, CDR3 amino acid sequence and J gene to a known reactive TCR set. The reference SARS-CoV-2 TCR set came from MIRA and was filtered for enrichment in COVID-19-positive ImmuneCODE repertoires, removing public or cross-reactive TCRs. Using the MIRA antigens, annotated TCRs were further analysed by specific ORF or by position within an ORF. Breadth was defined as the number of annotated unique rearrangements divided by the total number of unique productive rearrangements, and depth was defined as the summed frequency of the annotated unique rearrangements. Two-sided Wilcoxon rank-sum tests were applied when comparing TCR breadth between groups. Held by TCRdb, this immuneACCESS table contains in-frame sequences only and omits some clones. Under half of the omission traces to an unresolved V gene where checked; the cause of the rest is unknown. V and J calls and clone size are copied from that table; D and trimming were computed from the DNA. For this sample the table gives about 390,000 clones, of which approximately 86% were detected only once. The ten largest make up approximately 3.7% of the sample.

The V and J genes are TRBV5-6 and TRBJ2-5; 8 junctional bases match TRBD1. Sequenced material: peripheral blood, taken in a trial of Ad26.COV2.S vaccine versus placebo. This clonotype originated in a person between 18 and 65 years old who received the Ad26.COV2.S COVID-19 vaccine or a placebo. The DNA sequence follows: TGTGCCAGCAGCTTAGGAGGACAGGGAGGGACCCAGTACTTC. Its protein is CASSLGGQGGTQYF.